What follows describes a single TCR beta chain. As yet, its antigen is unknown. These data come from a study of cytomegalovirus exposure and HLA in healthy donors. While unrecorded immune exposures were likely, the donors were nominally healthy when sampled. Broader study findings: Reportedly, diagnosis of cytomegalovirus status by the classifier showed high specificity and sensitivity.

The CDR3 covers 16 residues. The junction had 10 bases not matched to a gene; V was cut back by 4 bases and J by 2 bases. CDR1 and CDR2 (germline): SGHAT, FQDESV (reference sequence). Researchers ran the PCR with 60 Vbeta and 13 Jbeta primers. Under the authors' procedure: In a later analysis, some 80 million unique TCR beta chains included roughly 11 million shared by two or more donors. The table came from immunoSEQ multiplex PCR; TCRdb's copy has only in-frame clones and leaves some out. The D gene and trimming were derived from the DNA, and the V and J assignments and clone size from that table. In the table there are 100,000 to 120,000 clones, over 70% of which are singletons.

The clonotype originates from a woman aged 40 to 50 in good health and CMV-seropositive. This rearrangement joins TRBV11-1 to TRBJ2-7; 8 bases fit TRBD1. What was sequenced was PBMCs. CDR3 loop: CASSSPIRTGPYEQYF. The CDR3 DNA reads as TGTGCCAGCAGCTCCCCCATACGGACAGGGCCCTACGAGCAGTACTTC.